The 17 T cell receptor beta chains below were found in one sample sequenced in a study of T cell repertoires in cytomegalovirus infection. Their antigens remain unidentified. TCRdb re-analysed the reads in MiXCR, keeping a single row per CDR3 protein. Here the sample spans 90,000 to 130,000 distinct CDR3 sequences, over 9% being singletons. Source material: PBMCs, sequenced either directly or after in vitro stimulation (not recorded which). These receptors were taken from a human donor in good health (CMV status not recorded). Some clones in this sample may be carry-over from other donors' samples.

This clonotype was recorded a few times. The chain joins TRBV6-2 or TRBV6-3 to TRBJ1-1; the D is unclear. The CDR3 covers 14 residues. Germline V gives CDR1 MNHEY, CDR2 SVGEGT. V lost 2 bases, J lost 3 bases, and 10 bases lay in between. CDR3 residues: CASSYNGRDTEAFF. As DNA, the CDR3 is TGTGCCAGCAGTTACAACGGTCGGGACACTGAAGCTTTCTTT.

This clonotype turned up a few times. The gene calls are TRBV6-2 or TRBV6-3 and TRBJ1-2, with D possibly matching TRBD1 (6 bases). Looked up from germline, CDR1 is MNHEY and CDR2 is SVGEGT. The CDR3 covers 15 residues. The V end was cut by 5 bases, the J end by 3 bases, with 16 bases between. The CDR3 loop is CASSPAGTTYYGYTF. DNA for the CDR3: TGTGCCAGCAGTCCTGCCGGGACAACATACTATGGCTACACCTTC.

This clonotype was seen repeatedly, ten times or more. The V gene is TRBV10-3, the J gene TRBJ1-2; D remains ambiguous. CDR1 is ENHRY and CDR2 is SYGVKD in the germline V gene. V gave up 4 bases and J gave up 9 bases, with 18 bases separating them. The CDR3 extends over 14 amino acids. CDR3 residues: CAISVGLDGDRYTF. CDR3 coding DNA: TGTGCCATCAGTGTGGGCCTCGACGGGGATCGCTACACCTTC.

There are many counts of this clonotype. The chain recombines TRBV12-3 or TRBV12-4 with TRBJ1-3; the match to TRBD1 covers 8 bases. The CDR3 contains 17 residues. J was trimmed by 0 bases and V by 2 bases; bases with no gene match: 6. Here the CDR3 reads CASSLFRDRLSGNTIYF. CDR3 DNA sequence: TGTGCCAGCAGTTTATTCAGGGACAGGCTCTCTGGAAACACCATATATTTT.

This clonotype was recorded a few times. The chain is built from TRBV6-2 or TRBV6-3 and TRBJ2-6; 7 nucleotides match TRBD2. Germline values: CDR1 MNHEY, CDR2 SVGEGT. V was clipped by 0 bases and J by 2 bases; unmatched bases: 1. CDR3 size: 16 residues. CDR3: CASSYSGGTGANVLTF. As DNA, the CDR3 is TGTGCCAGCAGTTACTCGGGAGGGACTGGGGCCAACGTCCTGACTTTC.

There are many counts of this clonotype. The chain joins TRBV7-2 to TRBJ2-3; no firm D call. V lost 1 base to trimming and J lost 8 bases, with 13 bases between them. The CDR3 has 14 residues. From germline, CDR1 is SGHTA and CDR2 FQGNSA. CDR3 bases: TGTGCCAGCAGCTTAGAAGGACCTTCAGTTACGCAGTATTTT. As protein: CASSLEGPSVTQYF.

The sample holds a few counts of this clonotype. V usage is TRBV4-2 and J usage is TRBJ1-5, with D uncertain. The V gene lost 3 bases and the J gene lost 9 bases, with 12 bases spanning the gap. Germline V lookup: CDR1 LGHNA, CDR2 YNFKEQ. This CDR3 contains 13 residues. DNA of the CDR3: TGTGCCAGCAGCCAGGGCCGCACGGGGCCCCAGCATTTT. Protein sequence: CASSQGRTGPQHF.

The chain combines TRBV12-3 or TRBV12-4 with TRBJ2-5, with a possible D match to TRBD2 (5 bases). Trimming took off 7 bases at V and 7 bases at J, with 16 bases between the two ends. The CDR3 consists of 13 residues. Here the CDR3 reads CASTPDGAVTQYF. CDR3 DNA sequence: TGTGCCAGCACCCCAGACGGAGCGGTGACCCAGTACTTC.

This clonotype was recorded only once. V usage is TRBV6-5 and J usage is TRBJ2-1; TRBD2 is a possible D gene (6 bases). Trimming removed 2 bases from V and 6 bases from J, with 14 bases in between. This CDR3 contains 15 residues. Germline V CDR1 and CDR2: MNHEY, SVGAGI. As DNA, the CDR3 is TGTGCCAGCAGTTACCGGGAGCCTAAGGTCAATGAGCAGTTCTTC. Translated: CASSYREPKVNEQFF.

A few counts support this clonotype. This chain connects TRBV7-9 to TRBJ1-5; the D gene is possibly TRBD1 (5 bases). Germline CDR1 reads SEHNR; CDR2 reads FQNEAQ (reference sequence). V lost 5 bases to trimming and J lost 2 bases, with 13 bases between them. This CDR3 spans 15 amino acids. The CDR3 coding sequence is TGTGCCAGCAGCCCGGGGCTCCTGGGCAATCAGCCCCAGCATTTT. Translation: CASSPGLLGNQPQHF. The full variable domain, its missing parts supplied by reference TRBV7-9 and TRBJ1-5, is DTGVSQNPRHKITKRGQNVTFRCDPISEHNRLYWYRQTLGQGPEFLTYFQNEAQLEKSRLLSDRFSAERPKGSFSTLEIQRTEQGDSAMYLCASSPGLLGNQPQHFGDGTRLSIL.

The table lists this clonotype with many counts. The chain recombines TRBV27 with TRBJ1-1; possible D gene TRBD1, 5 bases. Trimming cost V 5 bases and J 0 bases, with 22 bases left between them. Germline lookup yields CDR1 MNHEY and CDR2 SMNVEV (reference sequence). The CDR3 length is 18 residues. For the CDR3, the DNA is TGTGCCAGCAGTCCCATTCGAACCCAATGGGGCATGAACACTGAAGCTTTCTTT. It yields the protein CASSPIRTQWGMNTEAFF.

The rearrangement links TRBV5-6 to TRBJ1-4, with D unclear. The germline CDR1 and CDR2 sequences are SGHDT and YYEEEE. V lost 2 bases to trimming and J lost 3 bases, with 5 bases between them. The CDR3 length is 13 residues. The CDR3 region has the DNA TGTGCCAGCAGCTTACAGTCTAATGAAAAACTGTTTTTT. This encodes CASSLQSNEKLFF.

This clonotype was counted at least ten times. The rearrangement uses TRBV5-1 and TRBJ2-2, with D uncertain. V was trimmed by 6 bases and J by 1 base, leaving 7 bases between them. The CDR3 runs 13 residues. Germline CDR1 reads SGHRS; CDR2 reads YFSETQ. CDR3 in DNA: TGCGCCAGCATGGCACGGAACACCGGGGAGCTGTTTTTT. Translated, it gives CASMARNTGELFF.

This clonotype was recorded at least ten times. V and J are TRBV12-3 or TRBV12-4 and TRBJ1-1; no definite D call. The length of the CDR3 is 14 residues. V was cut by 1 base and J by 6 bases, with 12 bases left in between. This chain's CDR3 is CASSLEGFRAEAFF. The DNA for the CDR3 is TGTGCCAGCAGTTTAGAGGGTTTTCGGGCTGAAGCTTTCTTT.

The J gene is TRBJ1-5, the V gene TRBV28, with TRBD1 matching 8 bases. The CDR3 is 14 amino acids. V dropped 4 bases and J dropped 3; count of bases not matched to a gene: 2. The V gene's germline CDR1 is MDHEN and CDR2 SYDVKM. The CDR3 region is CASSSGGPNQPQHF. In DNA, the CDR3 is TGTGCCAGCAGTTCAGGGGGCCCCAATCAGCCCCAGCATTTT.

The chain has TRBV6-5 and TRBJ2-1; 11 bases are shared with TRBD2. From germline, CDR1 is MNHEY and CDR2 SVGAGI. Trimming at V came to 2 bases and at J to 5 bases, leaving 2 bases not matched to a gene. The length of the CDR3 is 15 residues. CDR3 in amino acids: CASSYTSGGDNEQFF. The CDR3 DNA sequence: TGTGCCAGCAGTTACACTAGCGGGGGTGACAATGAGCAGTTCTTC.

This clonotype was observed many times. J is TRBJ2-1 and V is TRBV6-6; TRBD2 might be the D (6 bases). The CDR3 runs to 14 residues. Trimming shortened V by 6 bases and J by 1 base, and 10 bases separated the two germline ends. The germline V gene has CDR1 MNHNY and CDR2 SVGAGI (reference sequence). The CDR3 DNA follows: TGTGCCAGCAGAGCCGGGACTTCCTACAATGAGCAGTTCTTC. It is translated as CASRAGTSYNEQFF.